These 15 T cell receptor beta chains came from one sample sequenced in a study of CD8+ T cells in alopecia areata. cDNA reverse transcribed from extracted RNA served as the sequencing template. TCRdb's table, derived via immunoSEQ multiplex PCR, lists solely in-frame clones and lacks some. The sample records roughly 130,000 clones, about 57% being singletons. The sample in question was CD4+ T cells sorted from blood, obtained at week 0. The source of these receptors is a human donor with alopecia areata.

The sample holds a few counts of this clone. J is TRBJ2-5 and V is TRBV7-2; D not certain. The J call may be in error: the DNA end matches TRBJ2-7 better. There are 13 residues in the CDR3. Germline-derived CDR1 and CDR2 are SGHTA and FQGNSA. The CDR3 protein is CASRTTFSYEQYF. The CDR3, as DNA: TGTGCCAGCAGGACGACTTTCTCCTACGAGCAGTACTTC.

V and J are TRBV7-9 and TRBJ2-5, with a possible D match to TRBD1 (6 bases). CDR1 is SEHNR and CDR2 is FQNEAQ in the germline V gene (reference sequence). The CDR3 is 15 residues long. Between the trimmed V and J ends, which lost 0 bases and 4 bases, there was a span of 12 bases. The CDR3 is CASSLAFQGRETQYF. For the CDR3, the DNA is TGTGCCAGCAGCTTAGCGTTCCAGGGGCGAGAGACCCAGTACTTC. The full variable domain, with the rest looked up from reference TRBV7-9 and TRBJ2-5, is DTGVSQNPRHKITKRGQNVTFRCDPISEHNRLYWYRQTLGQGPEFLTYFQNEAQLEKSRLLSDRFSAERPKGSFSTLEIQRTEQGDSAMYLCASSLAFQGRETQYFGPGTRLLVL.

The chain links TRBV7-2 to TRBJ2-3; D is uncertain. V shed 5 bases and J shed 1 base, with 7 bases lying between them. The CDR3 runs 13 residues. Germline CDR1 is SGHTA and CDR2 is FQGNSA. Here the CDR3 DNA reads TGTGCCAGCAGCCCCCAGGGCACAGATACGCAGTATTTT. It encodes CASSPQGTDTQYF.

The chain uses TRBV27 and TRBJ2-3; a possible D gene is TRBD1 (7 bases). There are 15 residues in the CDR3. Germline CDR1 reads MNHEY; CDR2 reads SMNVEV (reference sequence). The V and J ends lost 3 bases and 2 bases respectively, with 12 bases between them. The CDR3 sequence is CASSLEGADTDTQYF. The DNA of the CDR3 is TGTGCCAGCAGTTTGGAGGGGGCGGACACAGATACGCAGTATTTT.

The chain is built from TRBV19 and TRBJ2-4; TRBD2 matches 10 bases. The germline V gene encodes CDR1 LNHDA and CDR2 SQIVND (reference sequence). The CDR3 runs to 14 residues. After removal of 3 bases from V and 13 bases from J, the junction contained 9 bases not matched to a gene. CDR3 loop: CASSISTSGKRQYF. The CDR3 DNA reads TGTGCCAGTAGTATCTCTACTAGCGGGAAGAGACAGTACTTC.

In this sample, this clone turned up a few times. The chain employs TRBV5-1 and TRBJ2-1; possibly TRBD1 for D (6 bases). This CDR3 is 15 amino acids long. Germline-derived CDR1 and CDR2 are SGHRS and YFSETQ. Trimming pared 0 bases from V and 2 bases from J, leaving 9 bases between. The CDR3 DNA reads TGCGCCAGCAGCTTGGCAGGGGTTGCCTACAATGAGCAGTTCTTC. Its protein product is CASSLAGVAYNEQFF.

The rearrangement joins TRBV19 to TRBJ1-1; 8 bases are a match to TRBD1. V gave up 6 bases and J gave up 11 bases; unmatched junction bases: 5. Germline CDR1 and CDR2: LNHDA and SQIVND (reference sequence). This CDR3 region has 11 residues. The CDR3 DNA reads TGTGCCAGTAGGGACAGGGATATGGCTTTCTTT. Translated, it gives CASRDRDMAFF.

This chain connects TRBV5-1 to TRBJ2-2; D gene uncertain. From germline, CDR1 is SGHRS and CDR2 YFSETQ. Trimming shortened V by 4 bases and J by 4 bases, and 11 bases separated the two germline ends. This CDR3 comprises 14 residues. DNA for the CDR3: TGCGCCAGCAGCCTCGGAGCCGTCACCGGGGAGCTGTTTTTT. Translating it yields CASSLGAVTGELFF.

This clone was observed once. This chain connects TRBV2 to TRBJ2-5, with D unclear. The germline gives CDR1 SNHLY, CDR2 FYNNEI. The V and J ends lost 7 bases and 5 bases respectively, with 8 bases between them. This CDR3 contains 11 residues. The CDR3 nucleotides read TGTGCCAGCACAAGCTCCGAGACCCAGTACTTC. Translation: CASTSSETQYF.

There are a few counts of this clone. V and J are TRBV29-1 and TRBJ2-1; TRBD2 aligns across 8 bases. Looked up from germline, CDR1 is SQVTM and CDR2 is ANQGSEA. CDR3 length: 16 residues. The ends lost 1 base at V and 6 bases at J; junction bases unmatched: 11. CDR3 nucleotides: TGCAGCGTTGAAGGCGGAGGGGGGACTAGTATCAATGAGCAGTTCTTC. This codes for CSVEGGGGTSINEQFF.

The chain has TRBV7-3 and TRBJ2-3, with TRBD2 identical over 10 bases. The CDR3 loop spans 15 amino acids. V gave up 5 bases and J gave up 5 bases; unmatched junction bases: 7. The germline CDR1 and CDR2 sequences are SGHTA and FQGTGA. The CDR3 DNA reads TGTGCCAGCAGCGCCTCTAGCGGGAGTATAGATACGCAGTATTTT. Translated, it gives CASSASSGSIDTQYF.

CDR3: CASSLGTGVDTQYF. The CDR3 DNA reads as TGTGCCAGCAGCTTGGGGACAGGGGTGGATACGCAGTATTTT. This sequence joins TRBV5-6 and TRBJ2-3, with 9 bases matching TRBD1. V shed 0 bases, J shed 6 bases, and the junction held 2 bases outside the gene matches. The CDR3 contains 14 residues. Germline V gene lookup returns CDR1 SGHDT and CDR2 YYEEEE. Together with reference TRBV5-6 and TRBJ2-3, the CDR3 gives the full variable domain: DAGVTQSPTHLIKTRGQQVTLRCSPKSGHDTVSWYQQALGQGPQFIFQYYEEEERQRGNFPDRFSGHQFPNYSSELNVNALLLGDSALYLCASSLGTGVDTQYFGPGTRLTVL.

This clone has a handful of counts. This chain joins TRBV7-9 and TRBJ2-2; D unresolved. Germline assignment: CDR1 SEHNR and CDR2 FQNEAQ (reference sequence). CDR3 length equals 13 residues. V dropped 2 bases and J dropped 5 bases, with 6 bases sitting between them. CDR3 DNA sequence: TGTGCCAGCAGCTTAACGGCGACCGGGGAGCTGTTTTTT. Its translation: CASSLTATGELFF.

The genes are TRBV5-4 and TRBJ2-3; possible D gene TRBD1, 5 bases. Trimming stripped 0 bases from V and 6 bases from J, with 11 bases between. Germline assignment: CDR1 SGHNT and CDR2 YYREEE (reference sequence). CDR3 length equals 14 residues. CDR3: CASSLVGAFDTQYF. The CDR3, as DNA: TGTGCCAGCAGCTTGGTAGGGGCCTTCGATACGCAGTATTTT.

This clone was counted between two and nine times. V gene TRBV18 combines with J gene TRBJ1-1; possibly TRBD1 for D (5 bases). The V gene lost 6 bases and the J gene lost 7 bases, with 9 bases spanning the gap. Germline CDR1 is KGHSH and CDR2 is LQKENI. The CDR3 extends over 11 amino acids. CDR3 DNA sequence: TGTGCCAGCTCGCGAGGGGATGAAGCTTTCTTT. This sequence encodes CASSRGDEAFF. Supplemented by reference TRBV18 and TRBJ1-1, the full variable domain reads NAGVMQNPRHLVRRRGQEARLRCSPMKGHSHVYWYRQLPEEGLKFMVYLQKENIIDESGMPKERFSAEFPKEGPSILRIQQVVRGDSAAYFCASSRGDEAFFGQGTRLTVV.